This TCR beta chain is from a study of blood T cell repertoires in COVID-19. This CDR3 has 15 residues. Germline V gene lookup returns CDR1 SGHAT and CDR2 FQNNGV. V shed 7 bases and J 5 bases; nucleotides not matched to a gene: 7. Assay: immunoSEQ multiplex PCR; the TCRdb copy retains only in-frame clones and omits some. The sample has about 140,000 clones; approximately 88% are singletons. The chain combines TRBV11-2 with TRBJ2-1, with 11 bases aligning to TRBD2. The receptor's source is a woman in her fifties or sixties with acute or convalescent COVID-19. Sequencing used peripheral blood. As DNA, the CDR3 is TGTGCCAGCACCGAGACTAGCGGGATTAACAATGAGCAGTTCTTC. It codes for CASTETSGINNEQFF. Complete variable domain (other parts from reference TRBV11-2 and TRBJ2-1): EAGVAQSPRYKIIEKRQSVAFWCNPISGHATLYWYQQILGQGPKLLIQFQNNGVVDDSQLPKDRFSAERLKGVDSTLKIQPAKLEDSAVYLCASTETSGINNEQFFGPGTRLTVL.